The present T cell receptor beta chain was sequenced within a study of shared clonotypes between healthy human individuals. About the study: Contributing individuals were a couple of females and three males aged 18 to 49. Whole-study results and caveats: Owing to a small donor count, the genetic and exposure-history diversity represented was limited.

The V end lost 6 bases, the J end lost 4 bases, and 6 bases lay between the germline ends. Germline CDR1 and CDR2: DFQATT and SNEGSKA (reference sequence). This CDR3 is built from 10 residues. As concerns this clone: The antigen remains unidentified.

Naivety among CD8 cells was defined by CD45RO negativity and positive CCR7 selection, thereby excluding terminally differentiated effector memory CD45RA+ cells. Every contributor of samples was a Caucasian grown-up residing in Nashville, Tennessee. Using immunoSEQ multiplex PCR, the repertoire was profiled, and TCRdb retains in-frame clones only, with some absent. This table has under 600,000 clones, 98% appearing once. This receptor was taken from a man aged 25-45 years in good health. The material sequenced was naive CD8+ T cells sorted from blood. The gene calls are TRBV20-1 and TRBJ2-5; D is uncertain. The CDR3 DNA reads TGCAGTGCCCGAATAGAGACCCAGTACTTC. Translation: CSARIETQYF.